This TCR beta chain was found in a study of CD8+CD57+ T cells in acquired aplastic anemia. Whole-study context: Isolated CD4+ and CD8+ cells, once sorted, yielded DNA averaging around 3 ug.

Study-wide findings and caveats: About 30 was the count of CD8+ CDR3 sequences that patients shared with controls. No significant patient-versus-control difference appeared in CD8+ Simpson's diversity.

CDR1 and CDR2 (germline): SGDLS, YYNGEE. The CDR3 covers 14 residues. Of note for this clonotype: No antigen is known for it. The junction and the germline gene differ at one end; a read error may be behind it.

The use of genomic DNA as template underpinned the TCR beta VDJ and CDR3 profiling. In TCRdb, the reads were re-called with MiXCR into one record per CDR3 protein. The sample consists of hundreds of thousands of distinct CDR3 sequences, around 72% of them appearing once. This rearrangement joins TRBV9 to TRBJ2-7, with D possibly TRBD1 on 5 matching bases. Sample: sorted CD4+, CD8+, or CD8+CD57+ T cells (not recorded which) from PBMCs. The sequence derives from a human donor in good health, serving as a control. This CDR3 is CASSVEQVVEGKYF. CDR3 DNA: TGTGCCAGCAGTGTAGAACAGGTGGTGGAAGGGAAGTACTTC.